This T cell receptor (beta chain) stems from a study of shared clonotypes between healthy human individuals. Naivety among CD8 cells was defined by CD45RO negativity and positive CCR7 selection, thereby excluding terminally differentiated effector memory CD45RA+ cells. Using immunoSEQ multiplex PCR, the repertoire was profiled, and TCRdb retains in-frame clones only, with some absent. This table holds about 1,800,000 clones, around 96% found once. This clone was recorded only once. Germline-derived CDR1 and CDR2 are ENHRY and SYGVKD. Trimming pared 3 bases from V and 5 bases from J, leaving 11 bases between. CDR3 size: 13 residues.

The source material was naive CD8+ T cells sorted from blood. The TCR originated in a man aged 18 to 30 in good health. The chain couples TRBV10-3 to TRBJ2-7; weak D call: TRBD2 (5 bases). CDR3 in DNA: TGTGCCATCAGTGACAGGCTAGCCGACGAGCAGTACTTC. Encoded protein: CAISDRLADEQYF.